The 7 T cell receptor beta chains presented below share a single source sample, sequenced in a study of shared clonotypes between healthy human individuals. Assay: immunoSEQ multiplex PCR; the TCRdb copy retains only in-frame clones and omits some. The table records 490,000 or so clones, approximately 80% of them present only once. Sequenced: PBMCs. Every receptor here comes from a woman aged 35 to 49 in good health. Some clones in this sample may be carry-over from other donors' samples.

The V call is TRBV7-9, the J call TRBJ2-7; D uncertain. The germline CDR1 and CDR2 sequences are SEHNR and FQNEAQ (reference sequence). V lost 1 base and J 2 bases, leaving 9 bases between the germline ends. The CDR3 length is 14 residues. As DNA, the CDR3 is TGTGCCAGCAGCTTAGACGTCGTGCCCTACGAGCAGTACTTC. As protein: CASSLDVVPYEQYF.

J is TRBJ2-5 and V is TRBV27; 10 bases line up with TRBD2. The end of the DNA is better explained by TRBJ2-7, so the J call may be wrong. This CDR3 spans 16 amino acids. Germline V gene data show CDR1 as MNHEY and CDR2 as SMNVEV (reference sequence). In DNA form, the CDR3 reads TGTGCCAGCAGCACTTACACGGGACTAGCGATGAACGAGCAGTACTTC. Encoded protein: CASSTYTGLAMNEQYF.

This clone was observed many times. This chain connects TRBV30 to TRBJ1-1, with a possible D match to TRBD1 (6 bases). The V and J ends lost 1 base and 0 bases respectively, with 12 bases between them. CDR1 GTSNPN and CDR2 SVGIG come from the germline V gene (reference sequence). The CDR3 sequence is 15 residues long. This CDR3 reads CAWSAGGQLNTEAFF. The CDR3 nucleotides read TGTGCCTGGAGTGCCGGCGGACAGTTGAACACTGAAGCTTTCTTT.

The V call is TRBV6-5, the J call TRBJ1-1; D is unclear. V lost 4 bases to trimming and J lost 1 base, with 16 bases between them. The CDR3 runs to 16 residues. Looked up from germline, CDR1 is MNHEY and CDR2 is SVGAGI. In DNA form, the CDR3 reads TGTGCCAGCAGTTCCCCTGGGTCCGGCTGGAACACTGAAGCTTTCTTT. This gives the protein CASSSPGSGWNTEAFF.

V gene TRBV15 combines with J gene TRBJ1-1; D is possibly TRBD1 (5 bases). Trimming pared 0 bases from V and 2 bases from J, leaving 10 bases between. Germline loops: CDR1 LNHNV, CDR2 YYDKDF (reference sequence). CDR3 length equals 15 residues. DNA for the CDR3: TGTGCCACCAGCAGAGATTCAGGGAAAAACACTGAAGCTTTCTTT. Translated, it gives CATSRDSGKNTEAFF. The full variable domain, in which reference TRBV15 and TRBJ1-1 provide the parts outside the CDR3, is DAMVIQNPRYQVTQFGKPVTLSCSQTLNHNVMYWYQQKSSQAPKLLFHYYDKDFNNEADTPDNFQSRRPNTSFCFLDIRSPGLGDTAMYLCATSRDSGKNTEAFFGQGTRLTVV.

The DNA of the CDR3 is TGTGCCAGCAGCTTAAATGCTTTCAACGAGCAGTACTTC. Protein product: CASSLNAFNEQYF. The chain carries TRBV7-3 and TRBJ2-7; D not resolved. The V gene lost 1 base and the J gene lost 5 bases, with 9 bases spanning the gap. The CDR3 has 13 amino acids. CDR1 and CDR2 (germline): SGHTA, FQGTGA.

This chain links TRBV7-8 with TRBJ2-7; the D is unclear. Trimming stripped 5 bases from V and 4 bases from J, with 12 bases between. The CDR3 sequence is 13 residues long. Looked up from germline, CDR1 is SGHVS and CDR2 is FQNEAQ. CDR3 DNA sequence: TGTGCCAGCAGCCCAATACCAGATTACGAGCAGTACTTC. This gives the protein CASSPIPDYEQYF.